The sequence of this T cell receptor (beta chain) was determined in a study of blood T cell repertoires in COVID-19. Germline CDR1 SGDLS, CDR2 YYNGEE. The J segment lost 0 bases and the V segment lost 1 base, leaving 23 bases of the junction unmatched. The CDR3 has 22 residues. The authors' processing: Reference gene primers were amplified, and this amplification served to estimate nucleated cell counts. Method: immunoSEQ multiplex PCR; TCRdb's copy keeps in-frame clones and lacks some. V, J and clone size are taken as reported in that table, and D and trimming were inferred from the DNA itself. The sample records 150,000 or so clones, around 80% being singletons.

The V gene is TRBV9, the J gene TRBJ2-3; 7 bases match TRBD2. The TCR sequence derives from a woman older than 75 with acute or convalescent COVID-19. Sequenced: peripheral blood. The CDR3 bases are TGTGCCAGCAGCGTACGCCCCATCAAGGCGGGAGCCGCCTTCGCTAGCACAGATACGCAGTATTTT. The encoded protein is CASSVRPIKAGAAFASTDTQYF.